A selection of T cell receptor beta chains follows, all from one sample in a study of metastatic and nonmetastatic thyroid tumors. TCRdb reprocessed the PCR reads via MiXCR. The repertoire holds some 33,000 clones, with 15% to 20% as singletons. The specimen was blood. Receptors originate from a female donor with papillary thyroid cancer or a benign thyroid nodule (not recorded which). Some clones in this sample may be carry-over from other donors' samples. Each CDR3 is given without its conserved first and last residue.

ASSPSGGGGAYEQF	TRBV11-1	TRBJ2-1
ASSLPAGGVNIQY	TRBV7-2	TRBJ2-4
ASSPESSTYNEHF	TRBV12-3/TRBV12-4	TRBJ2-1
ASTDPGQSYNEQF	TRBV7-9	TRBJ2-1
ASSQVRDRHYGYT	TRBV14	TRBJ1-2
SATTDGTYCYT	TRBV20-1	TRBJ1-2
ASKCTIGETQY	TRBV10-3	TRBJ2-5
ATSPGPNQPQH	TRBV6-1	TRBJ1-5
ASSYAGQQYGYT	TRBV6-5	TRBJ1-2
ATWGSGPRTPF	TRBV19	TRBJ2-1
ASSQSPSGSYEQY	TRBV4-3	TRBJ2-7
ASSLGGQDWYGYT	TRBV7-9	TRBJ1-2
ASSDTDARQY	TRBV6-2/TRBV6-3	TRBJ2-7
ASSFASAGTEAF	TRBV12-3/TRBV12-4	TRBJ1-1
ASSGPLGGNTIY	TRBV9	TRBJ1-3
ASSVYSGQGATGELF	TRBV6-1	TRBJ2-2
ASSPGTGRTKNIQY	TRBV12-3/TRBV12-4	TRBJ2-4
ASSLFSLGRDREDGYT	TRBV27	TRBJ1-2
ASSEASGFGPLH	TRBV2	TRBJ1-6
ASSLRSGKPYEQY	TRBV12-1	TRBJ2-7
ASSARERYEQY	TRBV12-3/TRBV12-4	TRBJ2-7
ASTEKTEYTEAF	TRBV6-1	TRBJ1-1
ASSLEGAKSQPQH	TRBV5-6	TRBJ1-5
ASSRQGAGDTEAF	TRBV5-1	TRBJ1-1
ASSPPEGGHGYT	TRBV28	TRBJ1-2
AISGRGHTLELF	TRBV10-3	TRBJ2-2
ASSAFYVSDDQY	TRBV12-3/TRBV12-4	TRBJ2-7
ASSPGEDSPLH	TRBV18	TRBJ1-6
ASSRGAFGWEQY	TRBV27	TRBJ2-7
AGSQIARDHEQY	TRBV3-1	TRBJ2-7
ASSETYNVLT	TRBV6-1	TRBJ2-6
ASSQGANYEQY	TRBV7-8	TRBJ2-7
ASGPRGDEHF	TRBV11-2	TRBJ2-1
ASSQGLAGPGELF	TRBV5-1	TRBJ2-2